This T cell receptor (beta chain) was retrieved from a study of cytomegalovirus exposure and HLA in healthy donors. General study points: TCR beta V segments were, for the most part, productive about 87% or about 30% of the time in an earlier analysis. A later analysis found common viral pathogens apparently linked to several of the most significant clusters.

Turning to this clone: No antigen is known for it. Its ends do not fully match the called genes, so a read error is possible.

PCR was performed using 60 Vbeta and 13 Jbeta primers. Profiling relied on immunoSEQ multiplex PCR, and the TCRdb table lists in-frame clones only, not all of them. The repertoire holds tens of thousands of clones, with about 67% as singletons. CDR1 and CDR2 from the germline V gene are SGHDN and FVKESK. The CDR3 is 13 amino acids. Each of the donors was a healthy bone marrow donor. The rearrangement uses TRBV14 and TRBJ2-2, with D maybe TRBD2 (6 bases). This TCR derives from a man aged 30-40 years in good health and CMV-seronegative. Sequencing was done on a sample of PBMCs. CDR3: CASGQTSHGELFF. The CDR3 DNA reads TGTGCCAGCGGCCAGACTAGTCACGGGGAGCTGTTTTTT. Supplemented by reference TRBV14 and TRBJ2-2, the full variable domain reads EAGVTQFPSHSVIEKGQTVTLRCDPISGHDNLYWYRRVMGKEIKFLLHFVKESKQDESGMPNNRFLAERTGGTYSTLKVQPAELEDSGVYFCASGQTSHGELFFGEGSRLTVL.